A selection of T cell receptor beta chains follows, all from one sample in a study of cytomegalovirus exposure and HLA in healthy donors. Only in-frame clones appear in the TCRdb table, and some are missing; sequencing was by immunoSEQ multiplex PCR. This sample has roughly 220,000 clones, with approximately 80% found just once. Sequenced input: PBMCs. These receptors all stem from a man aged 25 to 40 in good health and CMV-seronegative. CDR3s include the opening cysteine and the closing phenylalanine or tryptophan. Each record gives: J gene, clone size, V gene, D gene, CDR3 DNA, CDR3 protein. A D gene is named only where the DNA matches it firmly. Clone size appears in some rows only: once, few, many, or a class for an expanded clone.

>TRBJ2-7|once|TRBV5-6|.
TGTGCCAGCAGCCGGGTAGGAAGCGAGCAGTACTTC
CASSRVGSEQYF
>TRBJ2-3|.|TRBV14|.
TGTGCCAGCAGCCAAGATAGGGCCCGGGGAGATACGCAGTATTTT
CASSQDRARGDTQYF
>TRBJ2-1|.|TRBV5-4|.
TGTGCCAGCAGCTGGGCAGGGAAAAATGAGCAGTTCTTC
CASSWAGKNEQFF
>TRBJ1-2|.|TRBV10-2|TRBD1
TGCGCCAGCAGTGAGACAGGGGGTGGCTACACCTTC
CASSETGGGYTF
>TRBJ2-5|.|TRBV5-3|TRBD2
TGTGCCAGAAGCTCGACTAGCCAATACCAAGAGACCCAGTACTTC
CARSSTSQYQETQYF
>TRBJ2-7|.|TRBV6-5|.
TGTGCCAGCCAGGCCGGGCTGGACATTTCCTACGAGCAGTACTTC
CASQAGLDISYEQYF
>TRBJ2-7|few|TRBV7-9|TRBD1
TGTGCCAGCAGCCAAGACAGGGCCTCATGGTACGAGCAGTACTTC
CASSQDRASWYEQYF
>TRBJ1-5|once|TRBV6-5|.
TGTGCCAGCAGTTACTTGGGAGTCAATCAGCCCCAGCATTTT
CASSYLGVNQPQHF
>TRBJ2-1|once|TRBV29-1|TRBD1
TGCAGCGTTAGACAGGGGGGCTACAATGAGCAGTTCTTC
CSVRQGGYNEQFF
>TRBJ1-1|.|TRBV18|.
TGTGCCAGCTCTCTAGACGGGGCTGAAGCTTTCTTT
CASSLDGAEAFF
>TRBJ2-7|.|TRBV11-2|.
TGTGCCAGCAGCCACGGGGAGTACGAGCAGTACTTC
CASSHGEYEQYF
>TRBJ2-3|.|TRBV7-8|.
TGTGCCAGCAGCTCCCTAGGGGGGGGGCCGGCAGATACGCAGTATTTT
CASSSLGGGPADTQYF
>TRBJ2-7|.|TRBV7-2|TRBD2
TGTGCCAGCAGCTTAGTCACTAGCGGGGGCTCCCCCTACGAGCAGTACTTC
CASSLVTSGGSPYEQYF
>TRBJ1-2|.|TRBV28|.
TGTGCCGCTATTGGGGGGGCGGGCTATGGCTACACCTTC
CAAIGGAGYGYTF
>TRBJ1-1|.|TRBV5-1|.
TGCGCCAGCAGCCTACTCGCCGGGCCCAGGGGTAAAGCTTTCTTT
CASSLLAGPRGKAFF
>TRBJ2-3|.|TRBV19|TRBD2
TGTGCCAGTAGTATAGGGGGACTAGCTAGCACAGATACGCAGTATTTT
CASSIGGLASTDTQYF
>TRBJ2-6|.|TRBV6-4|.
TGTGCCAGCAGTGACACGGCTGGGGCCAACGTCCTGACTTTC
CASSDTAGANVLTF
>TRBJ2-2|.|TRBV9|.
TGTGCCAGCAGCGTAGCTTTGGCTAGCAAAAACACCGGGGAGCTGTTTTTT
CASSVALASKNTGELFF
>TRBJ1-1|.|TRBV7-9|TRBD1
TGTGCCAGCAGCTTAGCAAGGACAGGGGGCACTGAAGCTTTCTTT
CASSLARTGGTEAFF
>TRBJ2-7|.|TRBV7-9|TRBD1
TGTGCCAGCAGCTTCCCAGACAGGGGGCTATCCTACGAGCAGTACTTC
CASSFPDRGLSYEQYF
>TRBJ2-1|.|TRBV5-1|.
TGCGCCAGCAGCCGGGGAATGGTTAATCCCAATGAGCAGTTCTTC
CASSRGMVNPNEQFF